These T cell receptor beta chains were read from a single sample in a study of shared clonotypes between healthy human individuals. The protocol was immunoSEQ multiplex PCR, while the TCRdb copy is restricted to in-frame clones and leaves out a portion. Found here are 950,000 to 1,100,000 clones, approximately 72% of them singletons; the top ten hold approximately 1.5%. The specimen sequenced was memory CD4+ T cells sorted from blood. Every receptor here comes from a man in his late teens or twenties in good health. CDR3s leave out the opening cysteine and the closing phenylalanine or tryptophan. Each record gives: J gene, V gene, CDR3 length, CDR3 protein.

j_gene: TRBJ2-7
v_gene: TRBV5-1
len: 12
CDR3aa: ASSEQGGAYEQY

j_gene: TRBJ2-7
v_gene: TRBV7-9
len: 12
CDR3aa: ASSFGQGLDEQY

j_gene: TRBJ2-3
v_gene: TRBV5-8
len: 13
CDR3aa: ASSLGGGRTDTQY

j_gene: TRBJ2-1
v_gene: TRBV18
len: 15
CDR3aa: ASSPPNRGGLDNEQF

j_gene: TRBJ2-5
v_gene: TRBV15
len: 13
CDR3aa: ATSEDGQAQETQY

j_gene: TRBJ2-7
v_gene: TRBV5-1
len: 13
CDR3aa: ASSRQGANSDEQY

j_gene: TRBJ2-1
v_gene: TRBV12-5
len: 15
CDR3aa: ASGLVLAGGPHNEQF

j_gene: TRBJ2-7
v_gene: TRBV7-2
len: 13
CDR3aa: ASSLGLAENYEQY

j_gene: TRBJ2-7
v_gene: TRBV5-4
len: 13
CDR3aa: ASSISTSVTYEQY

j_gene: TRBJ1-6
v_gene: TRBV20-1
len: 7
CDR3aa: SATTPLH

j_gene: TRBJ1-3
v_gene: TRBV27
len: 12
CDR3aa: ASSLTVSGNTIY

j_gene: TRBJ2-5
v_gene: TRBV5-1
len: 14
CDR3aa: ASSLGSRDSQETQY

j_gene: TRBJ2-7
v_gene: TRBV6-1
len: 11
CDR3aa: ASSTEQSYEQY

j_gene: TRBJ1-3
v_gene: TRBV29-1
len: 10
CDR3aa: SAGATGNTIY

j_gene: TRBJ1-4
v_gene: TRBV6-4
len: 14
CDR3aa: ASRVRQGSTNEKLF

j_gene: TRBJ1-2
v_gene: TRBV5-6
len: 12
CDR3aa: ASSLVGQKYGYT

j_gene: TRBJ2-3
v_gene: TRBV5-1
len: 12
CDR3aa: ASSVSGSTDTQY

j_gene: TRBJ2-1
v_gene: TRBV10-3
len: 10
CDR3aa: AISVGGDEQF

j_gene: TRBJ2-5
v_gene: TRBV18
len: 14
CDR3aa: ASSPRASGYQETQY

j_gene: TRBJ1-5
v_gene: TRBV25-1
len: 11
CDR3aa: ASSESGNQPQH

j_gene: TRBJ1-6
v_gene: TRBV28
len: 13
CDR3aa: ASSLLDRDNSPLH

j_gene: TRBJ1-2
v_gene: TRBV28
len: 13
CDR3aa: ASRVAGVKGDGYT

j_gene: TRBJ1-1
v_gene: TRBV7-2
len: 12
CDR3aa: ASSTGEANTEAF

j_gene: TRBJ1-1
v_gene: TRBV28
len: 12
CDR3aa: ASSTPGGNTEAF

j_gene: TRBJ2-3
v_gene: TRBV5-1
len: 13
CDR3aa: ASSPLAGETDTQY

j_gene: TRBJ2-3
v_gene: TRBV19
len: 13
CDR3aa: ASSMTSGATDTQY

j_gene: TRBJ1-5
v_gene: TRBV30
len: 14
CDR3aa: AWSVGLIGGNQPQH

j_gene: TRBJ1-4
v_gene: TRBV5-1
len: 14
CDR3aa: ASSLPLGTPDEKLF

j_gene: TRBJ2-3
v_gene: TRBV28
len: 14
CDR3aa: ASGPSRVKVGDTQY

j_gene: TRBJ1-1
v_gene: TRBV9
len: 12
CDR3aa: ASSVVGGAPEAF

j_gene: TRBJ1-2
v_gene: TRBV6-5
len: 13
CDR3aa: ASSYSGAPGDGYT